The present T cell receptor beta chain was sequenced within a study of response to subunit inactivated influenza vaccine. Study conclusions and caveats: Only a handful of new T cells, the authors suggested, are recruited with each seasonal influenza vaccination.

CDR1 is KGHDR and CDR2 is SFDVKD in the germline V gene. Trimming cost V 9 bases and J 3 bases, with 17 bases left between them. CDR3 length equals 15 residues. MiXCR, applied by TCRdb to the RT-PCR reads, yields one record per CDR3 protein. The table records over 300,000 distinct CDR3 sequences, roughly 22% of them present only once. This clonotype came up a few times. Its specificity is not known. Sequences were derived from PBMCs from blood, sampled less than 22 months after vaccination. This sequence was found in a man between 50 and 75 years old who received an inactivated influenza vaccine. The chain carries TRBV24-1 and TRBJ2-1, with D possibly matching TRBD1 (6 bases). This CDR3 is CATSPTGTNYNEQFF. CDR3 in DNA: TGTGCCACCTCCCCGACCGGGACAAACTACAATGAGCAGTTCTTC.